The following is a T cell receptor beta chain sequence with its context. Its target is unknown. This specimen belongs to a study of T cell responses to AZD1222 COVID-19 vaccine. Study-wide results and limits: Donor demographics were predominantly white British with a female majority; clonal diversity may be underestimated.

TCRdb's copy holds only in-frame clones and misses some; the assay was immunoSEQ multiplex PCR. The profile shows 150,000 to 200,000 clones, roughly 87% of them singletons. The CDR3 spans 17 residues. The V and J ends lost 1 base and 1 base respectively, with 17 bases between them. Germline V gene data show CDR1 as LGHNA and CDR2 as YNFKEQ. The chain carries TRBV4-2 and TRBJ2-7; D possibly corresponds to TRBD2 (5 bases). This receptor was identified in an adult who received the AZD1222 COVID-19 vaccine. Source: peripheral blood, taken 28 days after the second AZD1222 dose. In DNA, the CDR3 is TGTGCCAGCAGCCAAGGGGAAGGTTTATCGGGGTCCTACGAGCAGTACTTC. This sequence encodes CASSQGEGLSGSYEQYF.